These 9 T cell receptor beta chains were all obtained from the same sample, sequenced in a study of early T cells in non-severe SARS-CoV-2 infection. MiXCR, run by TCRdb on the 5' RACE reads, gives a single entry per CDR3 protein. The data contain tens of thousands of distinct CDR3 sequences, 13% of them singletons. Sequenced sample: whole blood. The receptors originated from an adult who was a healthcare worker with PCR-confirmed SARS-CoV-2 infection or an uninfected control (not recorded which).

This clonotype has more than one count but fewer than ten. The chain has TRBV2 and TRBJ1-5; D is perhaps TRBD1 (6 bases). V was trimmed by 5 bases and J by 7 bases, leaving 21 bases between them. CDR3 length: 16 amino acids. Germline V gene lookup returns CDR1 SNHLY and CDR2 FYNNEI. The CDR3 loop is CASSYPGQTLRQPQHF. The CDR3 coding sequence is TGTGCCAGCAGTTATCCTGGACAGACGCTAAGGCAGCCCCAGCATTTT.

This clonotype has ten or more counts. This chain links TRBV3-1 with TRBJ1-4, with D perhaps TRBD1 (5 bases). Per germline, CDR1 LGHDT and CDR2 YNNKEL (reference sequence). The V end was cut by 1 base, the J end by 6 bases, with 15 bases between. The CDR3 has 16 amino acids. CDR3 coding DNA: TGTGCCAGCAGCCAAGGCCTCCGGGGCCGGGATGAAAAACTGTTTTTT. This gives the protein CASSQGLRGRDEKLFF.

This clonotype was seen more than once but under ten times. The chain has TRBV6-1 and TRBJ2-3, with D hard to call. Trimming cost V 3 bases and J 7 bases, with 17 bases left between them. Germline loops: CDR1 MNHNS, CDR2 SASEGT. This CDR3 spans 15 amino acids. The CDR3 DNA reads TGTGCCAGCAGTGATGTTCCCGTAGTTTTGAATACGCAGTATTTT. Its translation is CASSDVPVVLNTQYF.

The rearrangement uses TRBV5-1 and TRBJ2-4; 7 nucleotides align to TRBD1. The CDR3 sequence is 13 residues long. V shed 0 bases, J shed 6 bases, and the junction held 0 bases outside the gene matches. Per the germline V gene, CDR1 is SGHRS and CDR2 is YFSETQ. DNA for the CDR3: TGCGCCAGCAGCTTGGGACAGGGAAACATTCAGTACTTC. It translates to CASSLGQGNIQYF.

This clonotype appeared many times. CDR3 in amino acids: CASSLAMMNTEAFF. CDR3 coding DNA: TGCGCCAGCAGCTTGGCAATGATGAACACTGAAGCTTTCTTT. The J gene is TRBJ1-1, the V gene TRBV5-1; D ambiguous. Per the germline V gene, CDR1 is SGHRS and CDR2 is YFSETQ. Trimming took 0 bases from V and 0 from J, leaving 6 bases between them. The CDR3 has 14 residues. Combining the CDR3 with reference TRBV5-1 and TRBJ1-1 gives the whole variable domain KAGVTQTPRYLIKTRGQQVTLSCSPISGHRSVSWYQQTPGQGLQFLFEYFSETQRNKGNFPGRFSGRQFSNSRSEMNVSTLELGDSALYLCASSLAMMNTEAFFGQGTRLTVV.

The chain joins TRBV20-1 to TRBJ2-3; D possibly corresponds to TRBD2 (6 bases). CDR1 and CDR2 from the germline V gene are DFQATT and SNEGSKA (reference sequence). Between the trimmed V and J ends, which lost 5 bases and 3 bases, there was a span of 21 bases. This CDR3 spans 16 amino acids. The DNA for the CDR3 is TGCAGTGCTCCACCTCCTTTGGCGGGAATTACAGATACGCAGTATTTT. It is translated as CSAPPPLAGITDTQYF.

This clonotype was counted between two and nine times. This chain uses TRBV12-3 or TRBV12-4 with TRBJ2-2, with D uncertain. CDR3 length equals 15 residues. With 6 bases removed from V and 4 bases from J, the gap between germline ends came to 15 bases. The CDR3 reads CASSWGVGSTGELFF. The CDR3 DNA reads as TGTGCCAGCAGCTGGGGTGTGGGTTCCACCGGGGAGCTGTTTTTT.

J is TRBJ2-5 and V is TRBV7-2; D possibly corresponds to TRBD2 (5 bases). With 5 bases removed from V and 4 bases from J, the gap between germline ends came to 20 bases. This CDR3 is built from 16 residues. The V gene's germline CDR1 is SGHTA and CDR2 FQGNSA. The CDR3 spells CASSPRHGSGLETQYF. Here the CDR3 DNA reads TGTGCCAGCAGCCCGAGACACGGGTCGGGGTTAGAGACCCAGTACTTC.

The chain recombines TRBV7-6 with TRBJ1-3; D is unclear. The germline V and J ends were trimmed by 1 base and 0 bases, with 16 bases remaining between them. Germline V lookup: CDR1 SGHVS, CDR2 FNYEAQ. The CDR3 consists of 18 residues. This chain's CDR3 is CASSLVYGRKNSGNTIYF. In nucleotides, the CDR3 is TGTGCCAGCAGCTTAGTTTACGGAAGAAAAAACTCTGGAAACACCATATATTTT.